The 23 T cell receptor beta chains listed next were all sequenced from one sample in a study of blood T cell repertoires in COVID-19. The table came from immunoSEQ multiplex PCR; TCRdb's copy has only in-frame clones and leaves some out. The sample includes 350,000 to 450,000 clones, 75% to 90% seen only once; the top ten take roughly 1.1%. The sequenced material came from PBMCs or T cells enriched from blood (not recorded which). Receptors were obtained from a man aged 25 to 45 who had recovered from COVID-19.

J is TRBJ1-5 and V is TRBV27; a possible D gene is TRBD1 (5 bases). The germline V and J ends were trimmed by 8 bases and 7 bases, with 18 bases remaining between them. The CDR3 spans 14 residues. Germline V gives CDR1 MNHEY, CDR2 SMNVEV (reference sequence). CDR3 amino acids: CASAYLGEGQPQHF. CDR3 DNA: TGTGCCAGCGCTTACTTGGGGGAGGGACAGCCCCAGCATTTT.

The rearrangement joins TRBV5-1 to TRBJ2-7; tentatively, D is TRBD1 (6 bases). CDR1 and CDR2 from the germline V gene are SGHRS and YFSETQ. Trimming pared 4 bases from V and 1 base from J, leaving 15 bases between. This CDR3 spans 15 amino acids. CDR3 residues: CASSKPDRLSYEQYF. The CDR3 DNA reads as TGCGCCAGCAGCAAGCCCGACAGGCTATCCTACGAGCAGTACTTC.

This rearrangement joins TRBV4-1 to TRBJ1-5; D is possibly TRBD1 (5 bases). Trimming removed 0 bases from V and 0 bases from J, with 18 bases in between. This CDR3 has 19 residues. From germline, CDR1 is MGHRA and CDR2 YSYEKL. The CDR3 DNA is TGCGCCAGCAGCCAAGAGCCCCCTATTAGGACATATAGCAATCAGCCCCAGCATTTT. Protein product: CASSQEPPIRTYSNQPQHF.

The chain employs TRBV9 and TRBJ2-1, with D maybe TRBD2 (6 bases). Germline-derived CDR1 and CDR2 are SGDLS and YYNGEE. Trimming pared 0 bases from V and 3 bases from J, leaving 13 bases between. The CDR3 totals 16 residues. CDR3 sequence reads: CASSVVAGPFYNEQFF. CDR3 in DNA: TGTGCCAGCAGCGTAGTCGCGGGACCCTTCTACAATGAGCAGTTCTTC.

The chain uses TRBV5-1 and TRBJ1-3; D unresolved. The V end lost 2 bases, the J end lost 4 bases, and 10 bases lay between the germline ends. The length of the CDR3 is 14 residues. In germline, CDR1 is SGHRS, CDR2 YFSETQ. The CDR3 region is CASSFGGMGNTIYF. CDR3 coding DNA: TGCGCCAGCAGCTTTGGCGGTATGGGAAACACCATATATTTT. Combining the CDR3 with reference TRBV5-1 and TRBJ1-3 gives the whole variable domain KAGVTQTPRYLIKTRGQQVTLSCSPISGHRSVSWYQQTPGQGLQFLFEYFSETQRNKGNFPGRFSGRQFSNSRSEMNVSTLELGDSALYLCASSFGGMGNTIYFGEGSWLTVV.

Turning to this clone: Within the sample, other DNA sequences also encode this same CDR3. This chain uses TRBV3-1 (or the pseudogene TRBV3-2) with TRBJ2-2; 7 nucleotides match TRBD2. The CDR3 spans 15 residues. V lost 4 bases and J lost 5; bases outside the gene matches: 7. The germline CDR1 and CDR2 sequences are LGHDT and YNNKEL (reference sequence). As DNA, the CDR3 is TGTGCCAGCAGCCGGGGGGGGAGCCGTACCGGGGAGCTGTTTTTT. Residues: CASSRGGSRTGELFF.

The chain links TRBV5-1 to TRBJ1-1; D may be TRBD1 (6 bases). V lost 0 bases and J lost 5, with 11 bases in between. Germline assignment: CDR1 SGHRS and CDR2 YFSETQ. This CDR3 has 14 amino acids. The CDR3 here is CASSLGQEMTEAFF. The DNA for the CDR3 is TGCGCCAGCAGCTTGGGACAGGAGATGACTGAAGCTTTCTTT.

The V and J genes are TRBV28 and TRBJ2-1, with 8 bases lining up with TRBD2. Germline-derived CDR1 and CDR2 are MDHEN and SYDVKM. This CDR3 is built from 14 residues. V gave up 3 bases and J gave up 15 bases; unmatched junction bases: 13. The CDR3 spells CASSFRLARMPAFF. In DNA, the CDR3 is TGTGCCAGCAGTTTCCGACTAGCGAGAATGCCGGCGTTCTTC. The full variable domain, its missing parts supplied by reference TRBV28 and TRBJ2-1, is DVKVTQSSRYLVKRTGEKVFLECVQDMDHENMFWYRQDPGLGLRLIYFSYDVKMKEKGDIPEGYSVSREKKERFSLILESASTNQTSMYLCASSFRLARMPAFFGPGTRLTVL.

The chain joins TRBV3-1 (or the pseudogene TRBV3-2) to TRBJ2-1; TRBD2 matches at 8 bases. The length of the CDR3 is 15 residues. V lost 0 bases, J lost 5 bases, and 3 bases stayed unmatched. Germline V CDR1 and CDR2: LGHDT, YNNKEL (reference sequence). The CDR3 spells CASSQETSGDNEQFF. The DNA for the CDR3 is TGTGCCAGCAGCCAAGAAACTAGCGGAGACAATGAGCAGTTCTTC.

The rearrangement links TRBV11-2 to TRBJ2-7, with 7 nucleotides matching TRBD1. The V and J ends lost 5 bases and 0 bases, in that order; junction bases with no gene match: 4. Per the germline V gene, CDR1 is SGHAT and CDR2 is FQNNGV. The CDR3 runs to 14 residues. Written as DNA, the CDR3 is TGTGCCAGCAGCCCCCCAGGGGGCTCCTACGAGCAGTACTTC. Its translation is CASSPPGGSYEQYF.

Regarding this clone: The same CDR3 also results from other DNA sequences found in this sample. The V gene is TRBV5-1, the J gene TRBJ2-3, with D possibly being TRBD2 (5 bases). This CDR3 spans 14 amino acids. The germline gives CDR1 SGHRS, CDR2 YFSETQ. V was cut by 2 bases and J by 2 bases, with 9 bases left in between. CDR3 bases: TGCGCCAGCAGCTTAGGAGGTTACACAGATACGCAGTATTTT. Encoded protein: CASSLGGYTDTQYF.

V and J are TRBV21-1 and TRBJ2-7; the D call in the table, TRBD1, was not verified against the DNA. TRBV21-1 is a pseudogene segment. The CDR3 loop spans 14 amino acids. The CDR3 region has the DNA TGTGCCAGCAACCCGGGACAGGGTAATAGGGAGCAGTACTTC. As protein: CASNPGQGNREQYF.

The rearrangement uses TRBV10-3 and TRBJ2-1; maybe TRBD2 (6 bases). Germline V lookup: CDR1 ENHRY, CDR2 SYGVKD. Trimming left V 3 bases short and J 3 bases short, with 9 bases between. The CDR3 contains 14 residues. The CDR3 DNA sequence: TGTGCCATCAGTGAAACTAGCTTCTACAATGAGCAGTTCTTC. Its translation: CAISETSFYNEQFF.

CDR3 sequence: CASTRSSGTGELFF. CDR3 nucleotide sequence: TGTGCCAGCACAAGGAGTTCGGGCACCGGGGAGCTGTTTTTT. The chain combines TRBV6-5 with TRBJ2-2; no reliable D call. Trimming stripped 7 bases from V and 4 bases from J, with 13 bases between. This CDR3 contains 14 residues. Germline V gene sequence: CDR1 MNHEY, CDR2 SVGAGI.

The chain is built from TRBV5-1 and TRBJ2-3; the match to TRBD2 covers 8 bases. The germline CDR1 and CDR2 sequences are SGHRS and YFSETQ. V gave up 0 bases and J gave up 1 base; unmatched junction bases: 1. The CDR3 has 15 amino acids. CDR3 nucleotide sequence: TGCGCCAGCAGCTTGGCAGCGGGGGGCACAGATACGCAGTATTTT. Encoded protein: CASSLAAGGTDTQYF.

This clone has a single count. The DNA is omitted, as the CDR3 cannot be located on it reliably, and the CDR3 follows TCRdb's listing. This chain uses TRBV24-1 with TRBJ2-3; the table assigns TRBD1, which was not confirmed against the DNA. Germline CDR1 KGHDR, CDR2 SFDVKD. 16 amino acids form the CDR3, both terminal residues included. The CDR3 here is CATSDSGQGFTDTQYF.

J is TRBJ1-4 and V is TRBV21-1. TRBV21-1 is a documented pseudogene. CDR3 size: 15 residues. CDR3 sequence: CARGGNKANNEKLFF. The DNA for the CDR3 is TGTGCCAGGGGGGGGAACAAAGCTAATAATGAAAAACTGTTTTTT.

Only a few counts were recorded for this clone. DNA of the CDR3: TGTGCCATTGCCCAGGGTCAGTTTAACACCGGGGAGCTGTTTTTT. It yields the protein CAIAQGQFNTGELFF. V usage is TRBV10-3 and J usage is TRBJ2-2, with D possibly being TRBD1 (5 bases). The CDR3 totals 15 residues. Trimming took 9 bases from V and 2 from J, leaving 16 bases between them. Germline V gene sequence: CDR1 ENHRY, CDR2 SYGVKD.

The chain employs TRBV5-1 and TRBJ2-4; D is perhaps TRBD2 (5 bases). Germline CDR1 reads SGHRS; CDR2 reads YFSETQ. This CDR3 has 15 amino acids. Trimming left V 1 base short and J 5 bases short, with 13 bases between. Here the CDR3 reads CASSLLIEGENIQYF. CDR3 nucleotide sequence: TGCGCCAGCAGCTTGTTAATAGAGGGCGAAAACATTCAGTACTTC.

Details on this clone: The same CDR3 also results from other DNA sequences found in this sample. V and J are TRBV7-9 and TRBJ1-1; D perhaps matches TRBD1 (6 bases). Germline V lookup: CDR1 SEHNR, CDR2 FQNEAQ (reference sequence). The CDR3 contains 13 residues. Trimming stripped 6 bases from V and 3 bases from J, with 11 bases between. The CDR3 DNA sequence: TGTGCCAGCAGTTGGGGGCGCGACACTGAAGCTTTCTTT. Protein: CASSWGRDTEAFF.

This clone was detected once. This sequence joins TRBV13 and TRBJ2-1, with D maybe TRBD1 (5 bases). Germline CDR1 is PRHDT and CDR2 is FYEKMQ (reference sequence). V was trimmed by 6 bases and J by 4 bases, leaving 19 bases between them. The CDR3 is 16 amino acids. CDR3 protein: CASRDSFKTIYNEQFF. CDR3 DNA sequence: TGTGCCAGCAGAGACAGTTTTAAAACGATTTACAATGAGCAGTTCTTC.

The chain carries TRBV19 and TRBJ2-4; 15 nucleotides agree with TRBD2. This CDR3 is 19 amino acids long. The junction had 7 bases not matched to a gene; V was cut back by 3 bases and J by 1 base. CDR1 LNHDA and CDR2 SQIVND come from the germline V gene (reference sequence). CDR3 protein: CASSIGLAGGPGAKNIQYF. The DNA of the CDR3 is TGTGCCAGTAGTATCGGACTAGCGGGAGGGCCCGGTGCCAAAAACATTCAGTACTTC.

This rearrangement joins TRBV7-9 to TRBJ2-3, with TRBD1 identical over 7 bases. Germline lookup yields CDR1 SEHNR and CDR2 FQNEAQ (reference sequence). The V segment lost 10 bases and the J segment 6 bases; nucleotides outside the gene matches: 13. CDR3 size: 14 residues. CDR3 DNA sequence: TGTGCCACCAACGGGGACAGTAGTATCGATACGCAGTATTTT. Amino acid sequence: CATNGDSSIDTQYF.